The present T cell receptor (beta chain) was sequenced within a study of human T cells and chemical hapten exposure. About the study: 2% DPC applied to an approximately 2 cm by approximately 2 cm arm area sensitized donors. The study, taken as a whole, reports: Sensitizing with DPC caused no change in TCRs above 1 in 1000 frequency.

Of note for this clonotype: Its antigen is undetermined. This may arise from a read error, as a much more abundant clone is one base away.

The time point: patch test 2, 6 weeks after DPC sensitization. Sample treatment: therapeutic diphenylcyclopropenone sensitization with weekly scalp DPC. Blood collection took place prior to placing each patch test. The study extracted total RNA from unfractionated whole blood. The germline V gene encodes CDR1 DFQATT and CDR2 SNEGSKA (reference sequence). CDR3 size: 14 residues. TCRdb re-called the RACE reads with MiXCR, one entry per CDR3 protein. The profile shows tens of thousands of distinct CDR3 sequences, 6% to 8.5% of them singletons. This chain connects TRBV20-1 to TRBJ2-7; 10 bases agree with TRBD1. Sequenced material: whole blood, taken in connection with sensitization to the hapten diphenylcyclopropenone (DPC). This TCR was recovered from a woman under 40 with alopecia areata. Some clones in this sample may be carry-over from other donors' samples. The CDR3 sequence is CSAGPPGQGKPILF. Here the CDR3 DNA reads TGCAGTGCTGGACCGCCGGGACAGGGGAAGCCCATACTCTTC.